This T cell receptor (beta chain) was profiled in a study of blood T cell repertoires in COVID-19. Sequencing was performed with immunoSEQ multiplex PCR; in TCRdb, only in-frame clones are kept and a portion is missing. This repertoire shows roughly 150,000 clones, 80% found once; its top ten account for 4.5% to 7.5%. The junction had 11 bases not matched to a gene; V was cut back by 3 bases and J by 6 bases. CDR1 is SGDLS and CDR2 is YYNGEE in the germline V gene. This CDR3 is built from 16 residues. The clonotype was recovered from a man aged 40-49 years who had recovered from COVID-19. The sequencing sample was made of PBMCs or T cells enriched from blood (not recorded which). The chain uses TRBV9 and TRBJ2-1, with 8 positions matching TRBD2. The CDR3 DNA is TGTGCCAGCAGCGCCCGAACCCCGGGGGGGGGCAATGAGCAGTTCTTC. Amino acids: CASSARTPGGGNEQFF. The whole variable domain, remainder taken from reference TRBV9 and TRBJ2-1, is DSGVTQTPKHLITATGQRVTLRCSPRSGDLSVYWYQQSLDQGLQFLIQYYNGEERAKGNILERFSAQQFPDLHSELNLSSLELGDSALYFCASSARTPGGGNEQFFGPGTRLTVL.